Sequencing of this T cell receptor beta chain was carried out in a study of shared clonotypes between healthy human individuals. As for the study in general: CD4 naive cells filled three plates per donor, CD4 memory three, CD8 naive two and CD8 memory one. General study points: As a rule, naive subsets had a larger estimated richness than memory subsets. Represented diversity (both genetic and exposure-history) was limited by the small number of donors.

Sequencing was performed with immunoSEQ multiplex PCR; in TCRdb, only in-frame clones are kept and a portion is missing. The sample contains 2 million to 2.5 million clones, 85% to 95% of which appear only once. CD45RA-negative memory and CD45RA+ naive subsets were split from the CD4+ cells. Regarding this clone: Its antigen remains unknown. The sample carries other DNA sequences with the same CDR3.

The germline CDR1 and CDR2 sequences are MNHEY and SVGAGI. Trimming cost V 4 bases and J 2 bases, with 8 bases left between them. The CDR3 has 13 residues. This TCR was recovered from a man younger than 35 in good health. Some clones in this sample may be carry-over from other donors' samples. The sample comprised naive CD4+ T cells from PBMCs. As for subset: CD45RA+ positively selected. The rearrangement joins TRBV6-5 to TRBJ1-2, with D unclear. CDR3 sequence: CASSSRENYGYTF. The CDR3 nucleotides read TGTGCCAGCAGTTCGAGGGAAAACTATGGCTACACCTTC.